The clone carrying this T cell receptor (beta chain) is a singleton in its sample. Time point: week 3, after first cycle of checkpoint inhibitor. The data belong to a study of blood T cell dynamics during melanoma immunotherapy. A fixed DNA input of about 320 ng was used per bulk PBMC sample. The assay was immunoSEQ multiplex PCR, and TCRdb's table has in-frame clones only and misses some. This table has approximately 15,000 clones, around 90% appearing once. The specimen comprised blood, sampled from a patient treated with checkpoint blockade. This receptor was taken from a human donor with melanoma.

This CDR3 is CASSKGWSGSRWETQYF. CDR3 in DNA: TGTGCCAGCAGCAAAGGATGGTCCGGGTCCCGTTGGGAGACCCAGTACTTC. The chain has TRBV21-1 and TRBJ2-5; the D segment call TRBD2 is taken from the table without a DNA check. TRBV21-1 is marked as a pseudogene. The CDR3 loop spans 17 amino acids.